The source of this T cell receptor beta chain is a study of blood T cell repertoires in COVID-19. Study context: The United States, Italy and Spain provided the acute and convalescent COVID-19 samples.

Germline CDR1 reads WSHSY; CDR2 reads SAAADI. The V and J ends lost 0 bases and 0 bases respectively, with 8 bases between them. CDR3 size: 15 residues. Sequencing used immunoSEQ multiplex PCR; TCRdb keeps in-frame clones, though not all of them. The data contain about 190,000 clones, roughly 80% of them singletons. The source of this sequence is a young man with active or convalescent COVID-19. Input material: peripheral blood. The chain uses TRBV10-2 and TRBJ1-1, with D possibly TRBD1 on 6 matching bases. The CDR3, as DNA: TGCGCCAGCAGTGAGTCGACAGGCATGAACACTGAAGCTTTCTTT. Translated, it gives CASSESTGMNTEAFF.